The clone carrying this T cell receptor (beta chain) was picked up a small number of times. Antigen unknown. RNA transcripts served as template for amplifying TCR beta CDR3 sequences. HTBI-primed first-round RT-PCR preceded second-round multiplex PCR. Each CDR3 protein is one row after TCRdb ran MiXCR on the multiplex PCR reads. Of 600,000 to 950,000 distinct CDR3 sequences in the sample, roughly two fifths are singletons; the top ten hold roughly 45%. The CDR3 is made up of 15 amino acids. V was cut by 7 bases and J by 5 bases, with 20 bases left in between. The germline V gene has CDR1 LNHDA and CDR2 SQIVND (reference sequence). The sample originates from a study of Graves' ophthalmopathy and Graves' hyperthyroidism. Study-wide points: With just over 70% sensitivity and about 74% specificity, the model predicted ophthalmopathy progression. Blood contained most expanded thyroid clonotypes exceeding 0.001 frequency.

Symptoms, serum thyroxine and TRAb, thyroid ultrasound, and orbital computed tomography formed the diagnostic basis. The sequenced sample consisted of peripheral blood. This sequence originates from an adult man with Graves' ophthalmopathy. The chain employs TRBV19 and TRBJ2-5; D call uncertain. Here the CDR3 DNA reads TGTGCCAGTACCAGTACCTCGACGGGTGGGGAGACCCAGTACTTC. Residues: CASTSTSTGGETQYF.